This T cell receptor beta chain is from a study of vaccination and CD4 T cells after COVID-19. At the level of the study: Subjects got two shots of BNT162b2 or mRNA-1273 vaccine. Researchers treated cells with overlapping spike peptides taken from SARS-CoV-2, HCoV-NL63, HCoV-OC43 and HCoV-229E. Control cultures were supplied with a CEFX pool, an HIV-1 Nef pool, or no peptide at all.

The table lists this clonotype with a count of one. The target antigen is unknown. Study outcomes and limitations: Spike mono-reactive clones accounted for 304 of the 307 vaccine-specific clones found in convalescent patients.

Treatment here: approximately 11-day PBMC culture with coronavirus spike peptide pools or control peptides (ViraFEST assay). CD4+ T-cell collection from the unexposed donor predated the COVID-19 pandemic (2011-2018). Sequencing of the DNA from cultured CD4+ T cells was carried out with the Oncomine TCR Beta short-read assay. TCRdb fed the PCR reads into MiXCR, producing one record per CDR3 protein. This sample has approximately 7,000 distinct CDR3 sequences; about 41% occur once, and the top ten carry less than 35%. CDR1 and CDR2 (germline): MNHNS, SASEGT. Deletions cut 6 bases from V and 1 base from J, with 17 bases between. The CDR3 covers 16 residues.

This clonotype originated in a human donor in good health. The sample taken for sequencing was CD4+ T cells from blood, cultured in vitro. The chain combines TRBV6-1 with TRBJ2-3; D may be TRBD2 (6 bases). CDR3 in DNA: TGTGCCAGCAGCCCTCCGGGACTCCGAGGCACAGATACGCAGTATTTT. Translating it yields CASSPPGLRGTDTQYF.